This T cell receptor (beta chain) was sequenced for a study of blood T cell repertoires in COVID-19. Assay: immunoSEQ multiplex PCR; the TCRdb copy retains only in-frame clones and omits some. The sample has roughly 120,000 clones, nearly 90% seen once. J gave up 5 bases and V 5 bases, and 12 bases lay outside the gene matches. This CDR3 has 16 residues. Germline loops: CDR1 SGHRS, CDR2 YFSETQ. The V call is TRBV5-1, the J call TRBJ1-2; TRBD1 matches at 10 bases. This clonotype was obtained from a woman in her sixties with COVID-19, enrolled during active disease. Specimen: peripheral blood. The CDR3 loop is CASSLAGTGVEYGYTF. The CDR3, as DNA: TGCGCCAGCAGTTTAGCGGGGACAGGGGTGGAGTATGGCTACACCTTC.